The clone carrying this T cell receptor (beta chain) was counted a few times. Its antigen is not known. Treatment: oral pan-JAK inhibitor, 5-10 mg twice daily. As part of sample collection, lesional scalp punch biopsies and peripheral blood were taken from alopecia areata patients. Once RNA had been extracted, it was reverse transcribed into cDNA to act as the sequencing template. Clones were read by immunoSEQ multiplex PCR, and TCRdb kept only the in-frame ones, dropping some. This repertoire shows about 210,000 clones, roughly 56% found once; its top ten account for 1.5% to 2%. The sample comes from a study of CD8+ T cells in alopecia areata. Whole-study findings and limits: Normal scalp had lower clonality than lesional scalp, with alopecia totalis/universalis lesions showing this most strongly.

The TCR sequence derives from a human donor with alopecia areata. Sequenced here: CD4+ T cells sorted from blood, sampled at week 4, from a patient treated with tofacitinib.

CDR3 in DNA: TGCGCCAGCAGCTTAGACGTTGGACAGTCCGGTGGCTACACCTTC. Amino acids: CASSLDVGQSGGYTF. The chain joins TRBV5-1 to TRBJ1-2; D possibly corresponds to TRBD1 (6 bases). Germline CDR1 and CDR2: SGHRS and YFSETQ. V lost 2 bases to trimming and J lost 7 bases, with 18 bases between them. The CDR3 length is 15 residues.